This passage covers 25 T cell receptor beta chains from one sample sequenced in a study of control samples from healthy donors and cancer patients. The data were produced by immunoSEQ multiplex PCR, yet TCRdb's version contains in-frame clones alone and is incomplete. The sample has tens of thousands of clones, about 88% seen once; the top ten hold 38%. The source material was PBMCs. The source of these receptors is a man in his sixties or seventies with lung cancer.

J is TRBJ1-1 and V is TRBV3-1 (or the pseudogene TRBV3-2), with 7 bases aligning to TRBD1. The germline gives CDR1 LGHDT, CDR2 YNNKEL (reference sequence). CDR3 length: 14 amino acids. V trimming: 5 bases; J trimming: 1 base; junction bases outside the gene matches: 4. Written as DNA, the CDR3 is TGTGCCAGCAGCTTCGGGACAGCGAACACTGAAGCTTTCTTT. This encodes CASSFGTANTEAFF.

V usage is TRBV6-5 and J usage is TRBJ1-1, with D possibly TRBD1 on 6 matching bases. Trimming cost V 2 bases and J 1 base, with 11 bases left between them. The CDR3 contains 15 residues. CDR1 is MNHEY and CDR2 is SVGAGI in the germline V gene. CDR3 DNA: TGTGCCAGCAGTTACAAGGGAGGGGGGAACACTGAAGCTTTCTTT. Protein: CASSYKGGGNTEAFF.

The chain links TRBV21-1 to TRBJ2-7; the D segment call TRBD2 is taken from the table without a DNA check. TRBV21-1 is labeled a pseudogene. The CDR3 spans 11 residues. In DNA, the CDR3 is TGTGCCAGCATTCCGGGGTACGAGCAGTACTTC. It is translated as CASIPGYEQYF.

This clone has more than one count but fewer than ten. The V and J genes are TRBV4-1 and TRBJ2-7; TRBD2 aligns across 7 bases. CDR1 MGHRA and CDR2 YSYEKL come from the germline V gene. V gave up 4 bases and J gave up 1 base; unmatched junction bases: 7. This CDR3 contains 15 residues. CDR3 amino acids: CASSREREGSYEQYF. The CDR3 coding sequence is TGCGCCAGCAGCCGCGAGAGGGAGGGTTCCTACGAGCAGTACTTC.

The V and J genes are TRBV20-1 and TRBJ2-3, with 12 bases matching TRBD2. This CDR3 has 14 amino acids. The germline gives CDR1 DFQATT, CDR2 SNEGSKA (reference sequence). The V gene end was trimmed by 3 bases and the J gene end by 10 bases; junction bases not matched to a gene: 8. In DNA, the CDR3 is TGCAGTGCTAGTCCTAGCGGGGGGGCCGTGGCGCAGTATTTT. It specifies CSASPSGGAVAQYF.

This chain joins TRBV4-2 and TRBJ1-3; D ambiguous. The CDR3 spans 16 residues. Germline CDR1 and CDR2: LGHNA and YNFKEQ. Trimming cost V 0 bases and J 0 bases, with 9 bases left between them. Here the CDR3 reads CASSQDKRASGNTIYF. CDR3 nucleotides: TGTGCCAGCAGCCAAGATAAACGGGCCTCTGGAAACACCATATATTTT.

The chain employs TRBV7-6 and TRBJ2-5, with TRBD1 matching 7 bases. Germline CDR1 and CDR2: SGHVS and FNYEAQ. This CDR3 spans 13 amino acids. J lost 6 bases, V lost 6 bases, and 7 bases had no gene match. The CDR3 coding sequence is TGTGCCAGCAGTCTGGTACAGGGGAAGACCCAGTACTTC. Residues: CASSLVQGKTQYF.

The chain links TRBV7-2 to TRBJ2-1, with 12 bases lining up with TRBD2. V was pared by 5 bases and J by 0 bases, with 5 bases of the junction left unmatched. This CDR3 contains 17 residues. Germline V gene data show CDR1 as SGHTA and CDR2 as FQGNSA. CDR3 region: CASSTRLAGASYNEQFF. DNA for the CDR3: TGTGCCAGCAGCACCCGACTAGCGGGGGCCTCCTACAATGAGCAGTTCTTC.

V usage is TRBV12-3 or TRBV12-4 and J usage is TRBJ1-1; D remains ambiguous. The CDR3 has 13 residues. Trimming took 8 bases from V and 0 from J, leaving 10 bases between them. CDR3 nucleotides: TGTGCCAGCTGCGTACCTGTGAACACTGAAGCTTTCTTT. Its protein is CASCVPVNTEAFF.

CDR3 sequence: CASSEFVGGGHGYTF. CDR3 nucleotides: TGTGCCAGCAGTGAATTCGTCGGGGGGGGGCATGGCTACACCTTC. The chain recombines TRBV25-1 with TRBJ1-2, with D tentatively TRBD1 (6 bases). Germline V gene data show CDR1 as MGHDK and CDR2 as SYGVNS. This CDR3 contains 15 residues. The germline V and J ends were trimmed by 1 base and 6 bases, with 15 bases remaining between them.

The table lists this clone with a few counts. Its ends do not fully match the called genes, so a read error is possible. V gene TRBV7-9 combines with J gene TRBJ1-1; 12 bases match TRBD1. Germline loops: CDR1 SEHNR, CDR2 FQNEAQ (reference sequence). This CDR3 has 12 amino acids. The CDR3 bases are TGTGCCAGCAGCTTCGATGGGACAGGGGGCGGATTT. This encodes CASSFDGTGGGF. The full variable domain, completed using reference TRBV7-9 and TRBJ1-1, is DTGVSQNPRHKITKRGQNVTFRCDPISEHNRLYWYRQTLGQGPEFLTYFQNEAQLEKSRLLSDRFSAERPKGSFSTLEIQRTEQGDSAMYLCASSFDGTGGGFGQGTRLTVV.

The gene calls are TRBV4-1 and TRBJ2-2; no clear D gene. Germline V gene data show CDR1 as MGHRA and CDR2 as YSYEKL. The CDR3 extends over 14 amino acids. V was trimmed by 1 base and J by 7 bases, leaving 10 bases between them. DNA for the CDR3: TGCGCCAGCAGCCAAGGGGTGATCCGCGGGGAGCTGTTTTTT. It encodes CASSQGVIRGELFF.

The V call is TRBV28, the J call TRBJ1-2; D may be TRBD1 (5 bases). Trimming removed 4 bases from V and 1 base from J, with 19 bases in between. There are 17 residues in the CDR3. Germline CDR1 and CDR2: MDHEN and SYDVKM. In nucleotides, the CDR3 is TGTGCCAGCAGTTCTCAGGGTGCGGGGATTTATAACTATGGCTACACCTTC. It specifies CASSSQGAGIYNYGYTF.

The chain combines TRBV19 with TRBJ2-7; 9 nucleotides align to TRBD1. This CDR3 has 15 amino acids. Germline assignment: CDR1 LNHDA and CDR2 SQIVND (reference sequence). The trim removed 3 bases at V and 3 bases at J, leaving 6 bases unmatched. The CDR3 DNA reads TGTGCCAGTAGTATGACCGGGACAGGGTTCTACGAGCAGTACTTC. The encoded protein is CASSMTGTGFYEQYF. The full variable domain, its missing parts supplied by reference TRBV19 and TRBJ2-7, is DGGITQSPKYLFRKEGQNVTLSCEQNLNHDAMYWYRQDPGQGLRLIYYSQIVNDFQKGDIAEGYSVSREKKESFPLTVTSAQKNPTAFYLCASSMTGTGFYEQYFGPGTRLTVT.

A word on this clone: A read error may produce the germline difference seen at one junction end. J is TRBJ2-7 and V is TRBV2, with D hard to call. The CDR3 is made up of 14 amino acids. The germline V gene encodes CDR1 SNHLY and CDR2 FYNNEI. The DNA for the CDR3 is TGTGCCAGCATTGAACAAGGCCAGGTCTACGAGCAGTACTTC. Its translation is CASIEQGQVYEQYF.

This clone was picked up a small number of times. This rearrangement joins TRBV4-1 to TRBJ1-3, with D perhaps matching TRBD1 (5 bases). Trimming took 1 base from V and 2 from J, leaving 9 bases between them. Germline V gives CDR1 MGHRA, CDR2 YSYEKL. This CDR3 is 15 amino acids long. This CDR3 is CASSQAMGPGNTIYF. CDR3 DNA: TGCGCCAGCAGCCAAGCAATGGGACCTGGAAACACCATATATTTT.

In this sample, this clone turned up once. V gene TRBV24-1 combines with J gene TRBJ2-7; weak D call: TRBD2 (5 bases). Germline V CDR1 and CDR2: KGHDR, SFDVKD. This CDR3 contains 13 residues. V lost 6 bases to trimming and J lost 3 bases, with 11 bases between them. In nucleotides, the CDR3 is TGTGCCACCAGTTTGAGCGGCTACTACGAGCAGTACTTC. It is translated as CATSLSGYYEQYF.

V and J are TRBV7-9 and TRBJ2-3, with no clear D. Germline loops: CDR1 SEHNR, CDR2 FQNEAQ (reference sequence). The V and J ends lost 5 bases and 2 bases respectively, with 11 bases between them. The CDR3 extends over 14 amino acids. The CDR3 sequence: CASSNRLDTDTQYF. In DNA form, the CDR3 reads TGTGCCAGCAGCAATCGACTTGACACAGATACGCAGTATTTT. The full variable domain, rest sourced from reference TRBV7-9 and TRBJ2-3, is DTGVSQNPRHKITKRGQNVTFRCDPISEHNRLYWYRQTLGQGPEFLTYFQNEAQLEKSRLLSDRFSAERPKGSFSTLEIQRTEQGDSAMYLCASSNRLDTDTQYFGPGTRLTVL.

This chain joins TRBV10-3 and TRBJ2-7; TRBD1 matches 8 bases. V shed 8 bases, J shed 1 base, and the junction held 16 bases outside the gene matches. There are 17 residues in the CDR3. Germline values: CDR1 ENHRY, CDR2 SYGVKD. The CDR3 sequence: CAIQSLRQGSRSYEQYF. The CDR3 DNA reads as TGTGCCATCCAGAGTTTACGACAGGGGAGTAGATCCTACGAGCAGTACTTC.

This CDR3 reads CASSQNRPLQFSGETQYF. The CDR3 DNA sequence: TGTGCCAGCAGCCAAAACCGACCCTTACAATTCTCCGGGGAGACCCAGTACTTC. The chain links TRBV7-2 to TRBJ2-5, with no clear D. V was trimmed by 5 bases and J by 5 bases, leaving 27 bases between them. This CDR3 has 18 residues. In germline, CDR1 is SGHTA, CDR2 FQGNSA.

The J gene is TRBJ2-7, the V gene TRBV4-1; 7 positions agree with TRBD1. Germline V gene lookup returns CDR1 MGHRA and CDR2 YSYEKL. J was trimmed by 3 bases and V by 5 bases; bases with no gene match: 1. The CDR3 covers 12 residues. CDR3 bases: TGCGCCAGCAGCGGGGACAGCTACGAGCAGTACTTC. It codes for CASSGDSYEQYF.

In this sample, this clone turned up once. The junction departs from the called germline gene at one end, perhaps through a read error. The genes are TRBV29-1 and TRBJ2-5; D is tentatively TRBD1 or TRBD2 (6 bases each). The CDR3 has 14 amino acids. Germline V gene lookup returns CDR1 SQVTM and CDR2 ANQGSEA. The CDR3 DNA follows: TGCAGCGTCGAAGGGGGGCTTAGCCGAGAGACCCAGTACTTC. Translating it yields CSVEGGLSRETQYF.

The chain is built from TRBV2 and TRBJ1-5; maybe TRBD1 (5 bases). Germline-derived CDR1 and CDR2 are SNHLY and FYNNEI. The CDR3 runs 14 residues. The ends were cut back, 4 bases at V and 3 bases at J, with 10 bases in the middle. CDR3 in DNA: TGTGCCAGCAGTGCCGGGGGAAACAATCAGCCCCAGCATTTT. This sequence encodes CASSAGGNNQPQHF.

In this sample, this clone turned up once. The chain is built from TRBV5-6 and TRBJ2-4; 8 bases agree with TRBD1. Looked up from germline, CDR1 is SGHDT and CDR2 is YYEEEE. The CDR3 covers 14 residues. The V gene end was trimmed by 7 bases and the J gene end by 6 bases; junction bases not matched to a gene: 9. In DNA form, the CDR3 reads TGTGCCAGCTGTCAGGGGGCAGGGAGAAACATTCAGTACTTC. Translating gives CASCQGAGRNIQYF.

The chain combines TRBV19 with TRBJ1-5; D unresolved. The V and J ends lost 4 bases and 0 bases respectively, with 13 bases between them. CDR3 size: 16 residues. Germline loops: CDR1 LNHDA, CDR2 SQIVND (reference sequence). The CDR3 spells CASSTPTHYSNQPQHF. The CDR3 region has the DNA TGTGCCAGTAGTACGCCGACACATTATAGCAATCAGCCCCAGCATTTT.